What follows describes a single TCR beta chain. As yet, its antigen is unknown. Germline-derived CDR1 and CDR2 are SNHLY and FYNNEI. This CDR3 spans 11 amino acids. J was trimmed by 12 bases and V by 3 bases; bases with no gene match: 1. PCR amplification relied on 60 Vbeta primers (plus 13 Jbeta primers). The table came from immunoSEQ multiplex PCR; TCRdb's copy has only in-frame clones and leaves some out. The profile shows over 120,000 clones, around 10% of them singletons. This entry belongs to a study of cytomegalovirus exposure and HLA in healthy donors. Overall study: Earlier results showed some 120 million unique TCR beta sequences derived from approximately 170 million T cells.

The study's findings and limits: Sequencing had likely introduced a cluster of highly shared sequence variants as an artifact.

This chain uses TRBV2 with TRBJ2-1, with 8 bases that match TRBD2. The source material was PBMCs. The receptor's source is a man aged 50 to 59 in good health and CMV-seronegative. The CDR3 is CASSEAGGQFF. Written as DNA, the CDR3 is TGTGCCAGCAGTGAGGCGGGAGGGCAGTTCTTC.